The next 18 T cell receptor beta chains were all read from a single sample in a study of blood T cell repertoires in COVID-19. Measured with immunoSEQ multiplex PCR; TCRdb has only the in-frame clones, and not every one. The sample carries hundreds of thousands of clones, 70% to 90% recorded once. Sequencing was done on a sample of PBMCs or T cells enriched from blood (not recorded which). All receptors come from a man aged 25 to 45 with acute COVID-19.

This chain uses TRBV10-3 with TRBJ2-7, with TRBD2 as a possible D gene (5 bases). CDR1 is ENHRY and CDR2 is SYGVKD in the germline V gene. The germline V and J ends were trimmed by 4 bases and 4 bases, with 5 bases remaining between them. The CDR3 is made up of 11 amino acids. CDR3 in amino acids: CAISAGYEQYF. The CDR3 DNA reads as TGTGCCATCAGTGCGGGATACGAGCAGTACTTC.

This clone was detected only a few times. CDR3 sequence reads: CASSKGPGAHQPQHF. The CDR3 region has the DNA TGTGCCAGCAGCAAAGGTCCTGGGGCCCATCAGCCCCAGCATTTT. This rearrangement joins TRBV3-1 (or the pseudogene TRBV3-2) to TRBJ1-5; perhaps TRBD1 as D (5 bases). Trimming took off 5 bases at V and 5 bases at J, with 16 bases between the two ends. In germline, CDR1 is LGHDT, CDR2 YNNKEL (reference sequence). The CDR3 runs 15 residues.

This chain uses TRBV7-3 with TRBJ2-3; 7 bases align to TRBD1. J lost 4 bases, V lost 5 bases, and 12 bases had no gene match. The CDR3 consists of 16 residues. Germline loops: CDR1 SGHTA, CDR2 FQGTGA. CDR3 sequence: CASSQTNRGRADTQYF. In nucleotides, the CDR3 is TGTGCCAGCAGCCAAACTAACAGGGGAAGGGCAGATACGCAGTATTTT. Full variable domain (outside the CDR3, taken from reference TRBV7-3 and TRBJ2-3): GAGVSQTPSNKVTEKGKYVELRCDPISGHTALYWYRQSLGQGPEFLIYFQGTGAADDSGLPNDRFFAVRPEGSVSTLKIQRTERGDSAVYLCASSQTNRGRADTQYFGPGTRLTVL.

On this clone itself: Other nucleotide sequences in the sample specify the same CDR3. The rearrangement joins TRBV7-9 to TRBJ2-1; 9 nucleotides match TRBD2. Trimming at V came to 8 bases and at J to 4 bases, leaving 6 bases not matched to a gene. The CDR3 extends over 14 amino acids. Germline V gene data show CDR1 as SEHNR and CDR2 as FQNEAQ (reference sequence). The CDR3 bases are TGTGCCAGCTCGATCAGCGGGGGGTACAATGAGCAGTTCTTC. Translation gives CASSISGGYNEQFF.

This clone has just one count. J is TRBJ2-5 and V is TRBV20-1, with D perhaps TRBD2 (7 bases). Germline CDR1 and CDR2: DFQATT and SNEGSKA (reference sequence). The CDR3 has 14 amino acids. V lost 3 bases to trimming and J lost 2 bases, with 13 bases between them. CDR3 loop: CSASRGAGQETQYF. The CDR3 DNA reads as TGCAGTGCTAGTCGGGGGGCTGGACAAGAGACCCAGTACTTC.

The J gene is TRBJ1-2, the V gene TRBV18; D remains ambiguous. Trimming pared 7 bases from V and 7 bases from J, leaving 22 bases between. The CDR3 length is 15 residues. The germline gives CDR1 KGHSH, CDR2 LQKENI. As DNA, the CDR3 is TGTGCCAGCTATGCGGACCCCTCGTGGGAGGGTGGCTACACCTTC. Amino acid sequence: CASYADPSWEGGYTF.

The CDR3 DNA reads TGTGCCAGCTCACCACCGTCAGGGGGAGAGACCCAGTACTTC. Translation gives CASSPPSGGETQYF. The chain is built from TRBV18 and TRBJ2-5; TRBD1 agrees at 7 bases. The CDR3 has 14 residues. Trimming at V came to 0 bases and at J to 4 bases, leaving 2 bases not matched to a gene. Germline V gene lookup returns CDR1 KGHSH and CDR2 LQKENI.

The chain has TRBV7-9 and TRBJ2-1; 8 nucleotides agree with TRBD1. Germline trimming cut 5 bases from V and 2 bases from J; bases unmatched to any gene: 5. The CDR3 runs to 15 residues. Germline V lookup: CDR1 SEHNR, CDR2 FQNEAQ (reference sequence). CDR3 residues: CASSAPGGTYNEQFF. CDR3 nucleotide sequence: TGTGCCAGCAGCGCCCCAGGGGGCACCTACAATGAGCAGTTCTTC.

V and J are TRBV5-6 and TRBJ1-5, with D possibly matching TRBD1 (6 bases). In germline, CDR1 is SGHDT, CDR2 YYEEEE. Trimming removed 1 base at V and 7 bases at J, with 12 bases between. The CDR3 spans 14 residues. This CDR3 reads CASSLKGGGQPQHF. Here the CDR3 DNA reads TGTGCCAGCAGCTTGAAAGGGGGTGGACAGCCCCAGCATTTT.

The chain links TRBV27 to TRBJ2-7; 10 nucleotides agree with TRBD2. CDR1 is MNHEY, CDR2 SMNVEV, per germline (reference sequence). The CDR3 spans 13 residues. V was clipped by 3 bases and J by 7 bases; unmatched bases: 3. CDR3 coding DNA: TGTGCCAGCAGTTTCGGGACTAGCGCGGAGCAGTACTTC. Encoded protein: CASSFGTSAEQYF.

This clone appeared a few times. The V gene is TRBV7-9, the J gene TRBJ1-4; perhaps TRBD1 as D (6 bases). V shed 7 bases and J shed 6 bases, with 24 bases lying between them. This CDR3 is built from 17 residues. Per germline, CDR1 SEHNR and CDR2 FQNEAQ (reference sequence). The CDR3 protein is CASTGRDMGRGHEKLFF. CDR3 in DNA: TGTGCCAGCACCGGAAGGGACATGGGCCGGGGTCATGAAAAACTGTTTTTT.

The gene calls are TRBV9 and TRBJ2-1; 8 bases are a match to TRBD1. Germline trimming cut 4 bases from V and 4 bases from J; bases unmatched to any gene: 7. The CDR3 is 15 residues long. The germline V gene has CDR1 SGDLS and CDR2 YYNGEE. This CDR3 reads CASSPGGTGYNEQFF. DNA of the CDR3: TGTGCCAGCAGCCCCGGCGGGACAGGATACAATGAGCAGTTCTTC. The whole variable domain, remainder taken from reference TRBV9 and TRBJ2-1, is DSGVTQTPKHLITATGQRVTLRCSPRSGDLSVYWYQQSLDQGLQFLIQYYNGEERAKGNILERFSAQQFPDLHSELNLSSLELGDSALYFCASSPGGTGYNEQFFGPGTRLTVL.

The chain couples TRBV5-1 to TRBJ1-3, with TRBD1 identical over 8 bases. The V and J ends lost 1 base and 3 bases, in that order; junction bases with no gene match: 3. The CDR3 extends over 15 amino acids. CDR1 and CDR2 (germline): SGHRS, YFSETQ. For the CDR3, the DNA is TGCGCCAGCAGCTTGCCAGGGGGCCTTGGAAACACCATATATTTT. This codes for CASSLPGGLGNTIYF.

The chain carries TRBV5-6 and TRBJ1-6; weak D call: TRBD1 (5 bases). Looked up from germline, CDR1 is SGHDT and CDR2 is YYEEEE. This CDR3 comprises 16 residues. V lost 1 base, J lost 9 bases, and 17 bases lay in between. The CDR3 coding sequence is TGTGCCAGCAGCTTGATGATTGGGGGGGTTATTTCACCCCTCCACTTT. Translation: CASSLMIGGVISPLHF.

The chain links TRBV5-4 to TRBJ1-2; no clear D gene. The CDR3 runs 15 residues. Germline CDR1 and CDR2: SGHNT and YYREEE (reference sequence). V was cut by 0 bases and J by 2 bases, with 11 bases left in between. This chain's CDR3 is CASSLAGLRNYGYTF. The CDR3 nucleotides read TGTGCCAGCAGCTTGGCAGGCCTCCGAAACTATGGCTACACCTTC.

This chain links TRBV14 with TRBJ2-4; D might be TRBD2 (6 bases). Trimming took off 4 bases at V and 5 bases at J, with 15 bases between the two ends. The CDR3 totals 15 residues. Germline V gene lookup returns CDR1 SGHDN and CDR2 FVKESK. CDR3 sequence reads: CASSPGPGRENIQYF. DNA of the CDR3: TGTGCCAGCAGCCCTGGGCCCGGGAGAGAAAACATTCAGTACTTC.

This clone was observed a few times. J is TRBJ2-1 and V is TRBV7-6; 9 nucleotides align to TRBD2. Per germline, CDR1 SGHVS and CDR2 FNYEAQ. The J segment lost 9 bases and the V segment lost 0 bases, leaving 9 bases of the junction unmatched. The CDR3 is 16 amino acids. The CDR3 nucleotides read TGTGCCAGCAGCTTAGCGTGGGCTAGCGGGGATGCTGAGCAGTTCTTC. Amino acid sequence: CASSLAWASGDAEQFF.

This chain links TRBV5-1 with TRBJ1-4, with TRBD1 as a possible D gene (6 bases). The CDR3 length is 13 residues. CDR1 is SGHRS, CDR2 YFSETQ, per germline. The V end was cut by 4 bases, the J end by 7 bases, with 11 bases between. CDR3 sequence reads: CASSNTGSEKLFF. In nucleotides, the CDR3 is TGCGCCAGCAGCAACACAGGGAGTGAAAAACTGTTTTTT.